Each of the 6 T cell receptor beta chains below was sequenced from the same sample in a study of blood T cell repertoires in COVID-19. Here immunoSEQ multiplex PCR was the method, and the copy in TCRdb shows in-frame clones only, minus some. Of 70,000 or so clones listed, over 75% were seen once; the top ten hold roughly 9.7%. Sequences were obtained from peripheral blood. All receptors derive from a human donor in a cohort sampled during active COVID-19.

V gene TRBV28 combines with J gene TRBJ1-5; TRBD1 matches at 8 bases. Germline assignment: CDR1 MDHEN and CDR2 SYDVKM. The CDR3 extends over 16 amino acids. J was trimmed by 2 bases and V by 5 bases; bases with no gene match: 8. CDR3 sequence: CASSIPGGAGNQPQHF. The CDR3 DNA follows: TGTGCCAGCAGTATTCCAGGGGGCGCCGGCAATCAGCCCCAGCATTTT.

The chain has TRBV9 and TRBJ2-7, with no clear D. Germline V gives CDR1 SGDLS, CDR2 YYNGEE. V dropped 0 bases and J dropped 3 bases, with 7 bases sitting between them. The CDR3 is 13 amino acids. The CDR3 region is CASSVVPSYEQYF. The CDR3 DNA is TGTGCCAGCAGCGTAGTTCCCAGCTACGAGCAGTACTTC.

This chain connects TRBV6-5 to TRBJ2-7; D gene unclear. V lost 5 bases and J lost 0, with 5 bases in between. CDR3 size: 12 residues. The germline V gene has CDR1 MNHEY and CDR2 SVGAGI. The CDR3 loop reads CASSRDSYEQYF. DNA of the CDR3: TGTGCCAGCAGTAGAGACTCCTACGAGCAGTACTTC.

This clone was recorded only once. This sequence joins TRBV7-9 and TRBJ2-3; no firm D call. Per germline, CDR1 SEHNR and CDR2 FQNEAQ (reference sequence). V lost 5 bases and J lost 5, with 20 bases in between. This CDR3 region has 16 residues. CDR3 amino acids: CASSAQGVQSEDTQYF. The CDR3 DNA reads TGTGCCAGCAGCGCGCAAGGAGTGCAATCGGAAGATACGCAGTATTTT. The full variable domain, completed using reference TRBV7-9 and TRBJ2-3, is DTGVSQNPRHKITKRGQNVTFRCDPISEHNRLYWYRQTLGQGPEFLTYFQNEAQLEKSRLLSDRFSAERPKGSFSTLEIQRTEQGDSAMYLCASSAQGVQSEDTQYFGPGTRLTVL.

This chain connects TRBV27 to TRBJ2-7; 7 bases fit TRBD1. The trim removed 0 bases at V and 4 bases at J, leaving 6 bases unmatched. CDR1 and CDR2 from the germline V gene are MNHEY and SMNVEV (reference sequence). This CDR3 spans 15 amino acids. In DNA, the CDR3 is TGTGCCAGCAGTTTATCCTGGGACAGATTGTACGAGCAGTACTTC. Translated, it gives CASSLSWDRLYEQYF.

This clone has more than one count but fewer than ten. This chain links TRBV10-3 with TRBJ2-7; 10 nucleotides agree with TRBD1. The V gene's germline CDR1 is ENHRY and CDR2 SYGVKD. The CDR3 sequence is 12 residues long. V trimming: 9 bases; J trimming: 3 bases; junction bases outside the gene matches: 2. CDR3 in amino acids: CAIGTGDYEQYF. CDR3 nucleotides: TGTGCCATTGGGACAGGGGACTACGAGCAGTACTTC.